Only a few counts were recorded for the clone carrying this T cell receptor (beta chain). The entry originates in a study of control samples from healthy donors and cancer patients. The germline V gene encodes CDR1 SGHKS and CDR2 YYEKEE (reference sequence). Trimming took 4 bases from V and 6 from J, leaving 16 bases between them. The CDR3 has 14 amino acids. Clones were read by immunoSEQ multiplex PCR, and TCRdb kept only the in-frame ones, dropping some. In the table there are hundreds of thousands of clones, over 75% of which are singletons. The V call is TRBV5-5, the J call TRBJ2-5; D is possibly TRBD2 (6 bases). This receptor was taken from a woman in her sixties or seventies with lung cancer. Sequenced material: PBMCs. The chain's CDR3 is CASSIPGARKTQYF. The CDR3 DNA reads TGTGCCAGCAGCATCCCGGGAGCGAGAAAGACCCAGTACTTC.